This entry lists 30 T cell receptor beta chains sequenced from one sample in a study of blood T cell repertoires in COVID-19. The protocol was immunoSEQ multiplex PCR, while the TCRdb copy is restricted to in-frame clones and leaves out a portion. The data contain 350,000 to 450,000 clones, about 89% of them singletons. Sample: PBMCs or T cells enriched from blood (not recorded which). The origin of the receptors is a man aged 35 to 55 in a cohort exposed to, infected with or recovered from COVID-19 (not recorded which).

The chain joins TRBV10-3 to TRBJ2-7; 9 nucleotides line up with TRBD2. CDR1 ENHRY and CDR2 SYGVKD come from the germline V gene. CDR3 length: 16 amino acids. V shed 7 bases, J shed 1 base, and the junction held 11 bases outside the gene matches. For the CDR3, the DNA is TGTGCCATCAAGGGATCGGATACTAGCGGGTCCTACGAGCAGTACTTC. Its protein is CAIKGSDTSGSYEQYF.

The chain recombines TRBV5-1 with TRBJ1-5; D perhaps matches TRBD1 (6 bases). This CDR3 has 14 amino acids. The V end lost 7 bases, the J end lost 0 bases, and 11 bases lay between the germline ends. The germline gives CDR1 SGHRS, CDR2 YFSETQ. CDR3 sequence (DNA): TGCGCCAGCCCGGACAGAAATAGCAATCAGCCCCAGCATTTT. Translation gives CASPDRNSNQPQHF.

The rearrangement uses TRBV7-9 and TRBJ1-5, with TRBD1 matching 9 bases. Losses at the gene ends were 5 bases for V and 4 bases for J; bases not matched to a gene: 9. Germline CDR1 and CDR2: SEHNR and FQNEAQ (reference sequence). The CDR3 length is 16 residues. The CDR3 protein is CASSNTGGGGNQPQHF. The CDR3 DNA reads TGTGCCAGCAGCAATACAGGGGGCGGGGGAAATCAGCCCCAGCATTTT.

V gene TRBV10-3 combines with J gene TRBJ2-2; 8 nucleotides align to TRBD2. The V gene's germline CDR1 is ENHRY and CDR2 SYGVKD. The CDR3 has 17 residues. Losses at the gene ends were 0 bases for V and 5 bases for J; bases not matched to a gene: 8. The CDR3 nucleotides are TGTGCCATCAGTGAGTCCAGCGGGAGAGTAGGGACCGGGGAGCTGTTTTTT. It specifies CAISESSGRVGTGELFF.

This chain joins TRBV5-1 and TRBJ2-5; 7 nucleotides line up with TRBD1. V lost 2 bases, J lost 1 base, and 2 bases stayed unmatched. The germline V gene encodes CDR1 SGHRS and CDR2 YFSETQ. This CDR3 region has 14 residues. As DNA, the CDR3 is TGCGCCAGCAGCTTAGGGACAGTCCAAGAGACCCAGTACTTC. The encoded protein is CASSLGTVQETQYF.

CDR3: CASRPLDSYGYTF. The CDR3 region has the DNA TGTGCCAGCAGACCCTTGGACAGCTATGGCTACACCTTC. The rearrangement links TRBV7-9 to TRBJ1-2; D perhaps matches TRBD1 (6 bases). Trimming pared 6 bases from V and 4 bases from J, leaving 12 bases between. Germline V lookup: CDR1 SEHNR, CDR2 FQNEAQ (reference sequence). The CDR3 covers 13 residues.

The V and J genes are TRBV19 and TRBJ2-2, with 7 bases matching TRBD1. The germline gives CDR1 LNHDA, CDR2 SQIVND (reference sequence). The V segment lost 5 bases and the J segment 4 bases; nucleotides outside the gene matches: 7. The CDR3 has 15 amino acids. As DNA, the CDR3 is TGTGCCAGTAGTCACGGGACAGCTCCCACCGGGGAGCTGTTTTTT. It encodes CASSHGTAPTGELFF.

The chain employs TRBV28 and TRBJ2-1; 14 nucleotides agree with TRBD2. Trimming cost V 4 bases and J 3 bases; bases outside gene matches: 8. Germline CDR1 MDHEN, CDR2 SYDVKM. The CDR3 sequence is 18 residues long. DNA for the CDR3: TGTGCCAGCAGTTCCCCGGGACTAGCGGGAGAGTTCTACAATGAGCAGTTCTTC. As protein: CASSSPGLAGEFYNEQFF.

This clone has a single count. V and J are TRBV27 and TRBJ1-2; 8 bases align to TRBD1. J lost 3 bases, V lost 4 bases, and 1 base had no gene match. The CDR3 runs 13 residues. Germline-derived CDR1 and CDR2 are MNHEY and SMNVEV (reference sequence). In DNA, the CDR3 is TGTGCCAGCAGTTCGGGACAGGACTATGGCTACACCTTC. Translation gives CASSSGQDYGYTF.

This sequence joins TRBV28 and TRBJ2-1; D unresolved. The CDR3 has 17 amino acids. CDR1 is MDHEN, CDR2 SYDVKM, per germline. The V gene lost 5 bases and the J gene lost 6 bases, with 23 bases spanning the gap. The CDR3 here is CASSPTETSRLRNEQFF. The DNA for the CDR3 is TGTGCCAGCAGTCCCACCGAGACAAGCCGGTTACGCAATGAGCAGTTCTTC.

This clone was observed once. CDR3 amino acids: CASSPLDRGPHEQYF. CDR3 in DNA: TGCGCCAGCAGCCCGTTGGACAGGGGGCCTCACGAGCAGTACTTC. The J gene is TRBJ2-7, the V gene TRBV5-1, with 11 bases matching TRBD1. CDR1 is SGHRS, CDR2 YFSETQ, per germline. The CDR3 consists of 15 residues. The V gene end was trimmed by 4 bases and the J gene end by 5 bases; junction bases not matched to a gene: 8.

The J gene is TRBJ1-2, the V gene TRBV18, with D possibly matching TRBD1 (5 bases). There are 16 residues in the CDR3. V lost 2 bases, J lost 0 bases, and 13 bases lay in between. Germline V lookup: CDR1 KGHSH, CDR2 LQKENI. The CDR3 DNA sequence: TGTGCCAGCTCACCAAAATCGGAGGGGCCTAACTATGGCTACACCTTC. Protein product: CASSPKSEGPNYGYTF.

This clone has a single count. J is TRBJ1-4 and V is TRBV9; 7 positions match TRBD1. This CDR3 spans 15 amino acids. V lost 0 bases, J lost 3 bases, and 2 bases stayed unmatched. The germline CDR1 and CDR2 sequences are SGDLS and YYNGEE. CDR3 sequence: CASSVGQGANEKLFF. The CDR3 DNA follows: TGTGCCAGCAGCGTAGGGCAGGGGGCTAATGAAAAACTGTTTTTT. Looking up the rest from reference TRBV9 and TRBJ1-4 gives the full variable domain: DSGVTQTPKHLITATGQRVTLRCSPRSGDLSVYWYQQSLDQGLQFLIQYYNGEERAKGNILERFSAQQFPDLHSELNLSSLELGDSALYFCASSVGQGANEKLFFGSGTQLSVL.

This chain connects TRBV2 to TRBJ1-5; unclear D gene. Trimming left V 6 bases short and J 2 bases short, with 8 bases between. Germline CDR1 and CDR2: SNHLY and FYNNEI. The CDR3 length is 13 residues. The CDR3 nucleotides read TGTGCCAGCAGGGCTACAGGCAATCAGCCCCAGCATTTT. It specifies CASRATGNQPQHF.

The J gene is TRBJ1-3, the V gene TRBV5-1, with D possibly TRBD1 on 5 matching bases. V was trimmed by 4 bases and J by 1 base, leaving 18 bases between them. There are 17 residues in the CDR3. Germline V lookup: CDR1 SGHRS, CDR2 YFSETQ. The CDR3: CASSRPDGGTSGNTIYF. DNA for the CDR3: TGCGCCAGCAGCCGGCCGGATGGGGGGACTTCTGGAAACACCATATATTTT. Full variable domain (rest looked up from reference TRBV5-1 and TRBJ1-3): KAGVTQTPRYLIKTRGQQVTLSCSPISGHRSVSWYQQTPGQGLQFLFEYFSETQRNKGNFPGRFSGRQFSNSRSEMNVSTLELGDSALYLCASSRPDGGTSGNTIYFGEGSWLTVV.

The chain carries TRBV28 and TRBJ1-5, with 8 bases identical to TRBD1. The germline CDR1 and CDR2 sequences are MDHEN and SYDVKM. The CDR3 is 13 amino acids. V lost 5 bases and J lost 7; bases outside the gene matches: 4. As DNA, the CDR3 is TGTGCCAGCAGTCCGACAGGGGAGCAGCCCCAGCATTTT. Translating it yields CASSPTGEQPQHF.

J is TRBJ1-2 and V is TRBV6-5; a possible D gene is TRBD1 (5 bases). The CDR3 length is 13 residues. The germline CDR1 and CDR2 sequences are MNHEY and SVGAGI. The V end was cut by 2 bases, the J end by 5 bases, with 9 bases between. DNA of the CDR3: TGTGCCAGCAGTTACGGCCGACAGTATGGCTACACCTTC. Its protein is CASSYGRQYGYTF.

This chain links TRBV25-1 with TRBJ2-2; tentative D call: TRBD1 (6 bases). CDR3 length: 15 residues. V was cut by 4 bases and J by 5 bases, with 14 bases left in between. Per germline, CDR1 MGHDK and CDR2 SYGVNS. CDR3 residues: CASSVTGYKTGELFF. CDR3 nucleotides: TGTGCCAGCAGTGTGACAGGTTATAAAACCGGGGAGCTGTTTTTT.

DNA of the CDR3: TGTGCCAGCAGTCCTGAGTTAAGAAATCAGCCCCAGCATTTT. Residues: CASSPELRNQPQHF. The V call is TRBV27, the J call TRBJ1-5; D is uncertain. Germline CDR1 reads MNHEY; CDR2 reads SMNVEV (reference sequence). The ends were cut back, 5 bases at V and 4 bases at J, with 12 bases in the middle. The CDR3 loop spans 14 amino acids.

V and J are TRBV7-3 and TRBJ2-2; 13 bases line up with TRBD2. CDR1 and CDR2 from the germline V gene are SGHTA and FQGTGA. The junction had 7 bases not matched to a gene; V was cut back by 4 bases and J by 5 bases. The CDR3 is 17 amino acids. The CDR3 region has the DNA TGTGCCAGCAGCTCGGGACTAGCGGGGCCGGGGACCGGGGAGCTGTTTTTT. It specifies CASSSGLAGPGTGELFF.

The CDR3: CASSQDKGNTIYF. CDR3 DNA: TGTGCCAGCAGCCAGGACAAAGGCAACACCATATATTTT. This chain links TRBV3-1 (or the pseudogene TRBV3-2) with TRBJ1-3, with a possible D match to TRBD1 (5 bases). The V gene lost 3 bases and the J gene lost 7 bases, with 10 bases spanning the gap. The CDR3 runs 13 residues. CDR1 is LGHDT and CDR2 is YNNKEL in the germline V gene (reference sequence).

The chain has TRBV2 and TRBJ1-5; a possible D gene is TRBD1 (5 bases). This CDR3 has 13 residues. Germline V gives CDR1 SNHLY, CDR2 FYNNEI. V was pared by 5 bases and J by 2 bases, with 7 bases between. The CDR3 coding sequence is TGTGCCAGCAGTCCAGGGCGCAATCAGCCCCAGCATTTT. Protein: CASSPGRNQPQHF.

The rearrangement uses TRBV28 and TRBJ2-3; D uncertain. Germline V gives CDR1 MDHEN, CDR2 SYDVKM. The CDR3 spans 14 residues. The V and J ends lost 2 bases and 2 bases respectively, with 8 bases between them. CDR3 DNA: TGTGCCAGCAGTTTAGGGCAAGTCACAGATACGCAGTATTTT. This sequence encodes CASSLGQVTDTQYF.

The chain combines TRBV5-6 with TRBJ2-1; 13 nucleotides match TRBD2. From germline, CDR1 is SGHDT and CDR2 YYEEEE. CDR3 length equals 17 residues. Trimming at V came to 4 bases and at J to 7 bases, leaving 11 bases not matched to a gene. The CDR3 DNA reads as TGTGCCAGCAGCCTCTTGGGACTAGCGGGGACGAATAATGAGCAGTTCTTC. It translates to CASSLLGLAGTNNEQFF.

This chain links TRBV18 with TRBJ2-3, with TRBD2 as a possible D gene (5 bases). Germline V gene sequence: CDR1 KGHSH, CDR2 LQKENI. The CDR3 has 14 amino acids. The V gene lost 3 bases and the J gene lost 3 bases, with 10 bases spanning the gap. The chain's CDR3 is CASSPRWETDTQYF. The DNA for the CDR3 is TGTGCCAGCTCACCGCGGTGGGAGACAGATACGCAGTATTTT. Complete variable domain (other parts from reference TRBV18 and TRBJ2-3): NAGVMQNPRHLVRRRGQEARLRCSPMKGHSHVYWYRQLPEEGLKFMVYLQKENIIDESGMPKERFSAEFPKEGPSILRIQQVVRGDSAAYFCASSPRWETDTQYFGPGTRLTVL.

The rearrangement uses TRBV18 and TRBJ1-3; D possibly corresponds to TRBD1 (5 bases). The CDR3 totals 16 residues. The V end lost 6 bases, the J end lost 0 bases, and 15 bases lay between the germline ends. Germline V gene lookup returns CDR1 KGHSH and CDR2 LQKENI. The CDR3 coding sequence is TGTGCCAGCTCCCCAGGGAGGGGATACTCTGGAAACACCATATATTTT. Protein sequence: CASSPGRGYSGNTIYF.

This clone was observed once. As DNA, the CDR3 is TGCGCCAGCAGCTTGCTGGCAGGAACCTACAATGAGCAGTTCTTC. Protein product: CASSLLAGTYNEQFF. The chain couples TRBV5-1 to TRBJ2-1; D is undetermined. The CDR3 covers 15 residues. Trimming took 1 base from V and 2 from J, leaving 10 bases between them. Germline CDR1 and CDR2: SGHRS and YFSETQ.

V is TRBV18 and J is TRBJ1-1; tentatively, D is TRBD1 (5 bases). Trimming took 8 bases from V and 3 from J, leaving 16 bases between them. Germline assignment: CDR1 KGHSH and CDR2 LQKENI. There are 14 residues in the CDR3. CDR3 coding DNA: TGTGCCAGCACTACGGCAGGGAGGGACACTGAAGCTTTCTTT. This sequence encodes CASTTAGRDTEAFF.

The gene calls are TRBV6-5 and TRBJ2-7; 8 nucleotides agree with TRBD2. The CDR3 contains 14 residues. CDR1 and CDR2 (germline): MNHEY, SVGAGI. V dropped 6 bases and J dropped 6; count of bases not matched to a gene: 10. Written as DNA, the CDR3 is TGTGCCAGCAGCTGGCAGCGGGAGAGGGGCGAGCAGTACTTC. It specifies CASSWQRERGEQYF.

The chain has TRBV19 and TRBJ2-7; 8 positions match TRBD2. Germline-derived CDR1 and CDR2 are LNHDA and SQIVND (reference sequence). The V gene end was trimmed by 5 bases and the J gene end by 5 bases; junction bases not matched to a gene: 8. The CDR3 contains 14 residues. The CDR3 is CASSLQSGSHEQYF. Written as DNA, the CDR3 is TGTGCCAGTAGTCTCCAAAGCGGGAGCCACGAGCAGTACTTC.